The 9 T cell receptor beta chains below were found in one sample sequenced in a study of PD-L1 blockade in urothelial cancer. The repertoire was sequenced with immunoSEQ multiplex PCR; TCRdb's copy has only in-frame clones and lacks some. The data show about 19,000 clones, with around 86% seen just once and 1.7% held by the top ten. Time point described: peripheral blood 6 weeks after treatment start. The material was PBMCs, obtained around atezolizumab (anti-PD-L1) treatment. The receptors originated from a man in his forties or fifties with urothelial cancer.

The chain is built from TRBV30 and TRBJ1-2; D is possibly TRBD1 (5 bases). The CDR3 sequence is 13 residues long. CDR1 is GTSNPN, CDR2 SVGIG, per germline (reference sequence). V lost 0 bases and J 1 base, leaving 6 bases between the germline ends. In DNA, the CDR3 is TGTGCCTGGAGTGTACAGGTTAACTATGGCTACACCTTC. This encodes CAWSVQVNYGYTF.

The chain couples TRBV5-1 to TRBJ2-6; maybe TRBD1 (5 bases). Germline CDR1 SGHRS, CDR2 YFSETQ. The CDR3 totals 15 residues. V was cut by 2 bases and J by 1 base, with 7 bases left in between. The CDR3 DNA reads TGCGCCAGCAGCTTACAGGTTTCTGGGGCCAACGTCCTGACTTTC. Translating it yields CASSLQVSGANVLTF.

The rearrangement uses TRBV7-3 and TRBJ2-7; D is undetermined. This CDR3 is 13 amino acids long. Trimming removed 0 bases at V and 4 bases at J, with 7 bases between. The germline CDR1 and CDR2 sequences are SGHTA and FQGTGA. CDR3 in amino acids: CASSLTEDYEQYF. CDR3 bases: TGTGCCAGCAGCTTAACCGAGGATTACGAGCAGTACTTC.

The chain links TRBV9 to TRBJ2-1, with D uncertain. The CDR3 has 14 amino acids. Germline lookup yields CDR1 SGDLS and CDR2 YYNGEE. Trimming removed 0 bases from V and 5 bases from J, with 9 bases in between. The CDR3 sequence: CASSVDPSDNEQFF. The CDR3 DNA sequence: TGTGCCAGCAGCGTAGACCCCTCAGACAATGAGCAGTTCTTC.

The sample holds a few counts of this clone. This chain connects TRBV25-1 to TRBJ1-2; unclear D gene. Trimming removed 7 bases from V and 0 bases from J, with 9 bases in between. CDR3 length equals 13 residues. Germline assignment: CDR1 MGHDK and CDR2 SYGVNS. CDR3 DNA sequence: TGTGCCAGCACCGGGTGGGCTAACTATGGCTACACCTTC. Translation gives CASTGWANYGYTF.

CDR3 residues: CASSPPSRDGNEQFF. The CDR3 DNA sequence: TGTGCCAGCTCACCACCGTCCAGGGATGGGAATGAGCAGTTCTTC. This sequence joins TRBV18 and TRBJ2-1, with D possibly matching TRBD1 (5 bases). Germline V CDR1 and CDR2: KGHSH, LQKENI. V lost 0 bases to trimming and J lost 7 bases, with 13 bases between them. This CDR3 region has 15 residues.

V and J are TRBV7-6 and TRBJ2-7, with TRBD1 matching over 9 bases. CDR1 and CDR2 (germline): SGHVS, FNYEAQ. The CDR3 has 14 amino acids. V lost 4 bases, J lost 2 bases, and 3 bases stayed unmatched. CDR3 in DNA: TGTGCCAGCAGCTCCCGGGACAGGGCCTACGAGCAGTACGTC. Its translation: CASSSRDRAYEQYV.

The rearrangement links TRBV20-1 to TRBJ2-2; D is unresolved. The germline gives CDR1 DFQATT, CDR2 SNEGSKA (reference sequence). The CDR3 has 11 residues. Trimming stripped 1 base from V and 7 bases from J, with 4 bases between. The CDR3 region is CSARVYGELFF. CDR3 nucleotide sequence: TGCAGTGCTAGAGTCTACGGGGAGCTGTTTTTT.

The rearrangement uses TRBV28 and TRBJ1-6; possible D gene TRBD1, 6 bases. Germline CDR1 is MDHEN and CDR2 is SYDVKM. This CDR3 has 14 residues. The V end lost 6 bases, the J end lost 7 bases, and 13 bases lay between the germline ends. This CDR3 is CASSTPGQNSPLHF. As DNA, the CDR3 is TGTGCCAGCAGCACACCTGGACAGAATTCACCCCTCCACTTT. Together with reference TRBV28 and TRBJ1-6, the CDR3 gives the full variable domain: DVKVTQSSRYLVKRTGEKVFLECVQDMDHENMFWYRQDPGLGLRLIYFSYDVKMKEKGDIPEGYSVSREKKERFSLILESASTNQTSMYLCASSTPGQNSPLHFGNGTRLTVT.